Following are 5 T cell receptor beta chains from one sample sequenced in a study of T cells and Merkel cell carcinoma outcomes. Assay used: immunoSEQ multiplex PCR; TCRdb lists only in-frame clones, some missing. The data hold about 1,900 clones, with about 77% observed a single time. The material sequenced was tumor tissue from Merkel cell carcinoma. The receptors stem from a human donor with Merkel cell carcinoma.

This clone turned up a few times. The same CDR3 is also encoded by other DNA sequences in this sample. This rearrangement joins TRBV5-4 to TRBJ1-1; maybe TRBD1 (6 bases). The CDR3 runs 14 residues. Trimming took off 1 base at V and 1 base at J, with 8 bases between the two ends. Germline loops: CDR1 SGHNT, CDR2 YYREEE (reference sequence). The CDR3 coding sequence is TGTGCCAGCAGCTTGCAGGGGCCGAACACTGAAGCTTTCTTT. Translated: CASSLQGPNTEAFF.

This clone was seen once. The gene calls are TRBV7-3 and TRBJ1-1; unclear D gene. V was trimmed by 1 base and J by 8 bases, leaving 11 bases between them. The germline V gene has CDR1 SGHTA and CDR2 FQGTGA. This CDR3 spans 13 amino acids. CDR3 coding DNA: TGTGCCAGCAGCTTAAATGCAGGCACCGAAGCTTTCTTT. Its translation is CASSLNAGTEAFF.

This chain links TRBV7-8 with TRBJ2-1; 7 bases align to TRBD2. Germline V gene sequence: CDR1 SGHVS, CDR2 FQNEAQ. The CDR3 extends over 15 amino acids. The V and J ends lost 10 bases and 6 bases, in that order; junction bases with no gene match: 15. CDR3 protein: CATRETRGVINEQFF. CDR3 sequence (DNA): TGTGCCACTCGCGAAACCCGGGGGGTTATCAATGAGCAGTTCTTC.

The chain combines TRBV5-6 with TRBJ2-4, with a tentative D call TRBD2 (6 bases). In germline, CDR1 is SGHDT, CDR2 YYEEEE. Trimming took off 0 bases at V and 6 bases at J, with 13 bases between the two ends. The CDR3 is made up of 15 amino acids. CDR3 sequence: CASSLGGVGGNIQYF. CDR3 in DNA: TGTGCCAGCAGCTTGGGAGGGGTCGGGGGAAACATTCAGTACTTC.

This chain uses TRBV20-1 with TRBJ1-1; perhaps TRBD1 as D (6 bases). Germline V gives CDR1 DFQATT, CDR2 SNEGSKA (reference sequence). CDR3 size: 11 residues. Trimming removed 6 bases at V and 8 bases at J, with 13 bases between. The CDR3: CSAGRTGEAFF. The CDR3 coding sequence is TGCAGTGCCGGACGAACAGGGGAAGCTTTCTTT.